One sample yielded the 7 T cell receptor beta chains listed below, sequenced in a study of blood T cell repertoires in COVID-19. Assay: immunoSEQ multiplex PCR; the TCRdb copy retains only in-frame clones and omits some. The sample yields roughly 60,000 clones, around nine tenths seen once. Sequenced material: peripheral blood. The receptor source for this set is a human donor with active COVID-19. The donor label of this sample is uncertain.

This clone appeared a single time. The chain is built from TRBV7-2 and TRBJ2-5; 8 nucleotides match TRBD2. The junction had 4 bases not matched to a gene; V was cut back by 5 bases and J by 5 bases. CDR1 is SGHTA and CDR2 is FQGNSA in the germline V gene. The CDR3 loop spans 13 amino acids. The chain's CDR3 is CASSPGGLETQYF. CDR3 sequence (DNA): TGTGCCAGCAGCCCGGGGGGGCTTGAGACCCAGTACTTC.

The chain is built from TRBV6-5 and TRBJ1-2, with D hard to call. Germline values: CDR1 MNHEY, CDR2 SVGAGI. The CDR3 has 15 amino acids. V was cut by 2 bases and J by 1 base, with 11 bases left in between. In DNA form, the CDR3 reads TGTGCCAGCAGTTACGGCAGGAAGGATAACTATGGCTACACCTTC. This encodes CASSYGRKDNYGYTF.

This chain uses TRBV2 with TRBJ1-2; D is perhaps TRBD1 (5 bases). V gave up 7 bases and J gave up 7 bases, with 13 bases separating them. The CDR3 contains 12 residues. Germline CDR1 SNHLY, CDR2 FYNNEI. The CDR3 sequence: CASTDQGSGYTF. The CDR3 DNA is TGTGCCAGCACCGACCAGGGTAGTGGCTACACCTTC.

This chain joins TRBV5-1 and TRBJ2-7; D is ambiguous. CDR3 length: 13 residues. The germline gives CDR1 SGHRS, CDR2 YFSETQ. With 1 base removed from V and 8 bases from J, the gap between germline ends came to 13 bases. CDR3 sequence reads: CASSLTFYAKQYF. The CDR3, as DNA: TGCGCCAGCAGCTTGACGTTTTACGCGAAGCAGTACTTC.

This clone was counted only a few times. V is TRBV6-2 or TRBV6-3 and J is TRBJ2-1, with 15 bases aligning to TRBD2. The CDR3 runs 17 residues. V dropped 0 bases and J dropped 9; count of bases not matched to a gene: 6. Germline CDR1 is MNHEY and CDR2 is SVGEGT. Here the CDR3 reads CASSYSGLAGGLGEQFF. For the CDR3, the DNA is TGTGCCAGCAGTTACTCTGGACTAGCGGGGGGGCTAGGTGAGCAGTTCTTC.

This sequence joins TRBV27 and TRBJ2-1; 8 positions match TRBD1. Germline loops: CDR1 MNHEY, CDR2 SMNVEV (reference sequence). V gave up 0 bases and J gave up 10 bases; unmatched junction bases: 2. There are 13 residues in the CDR3. The CDR3 bases are TGTGCCAGCAGTTTATCGGACAGGGAAGAGCAGTTCTTC. Its translation is CASSLSDREEQFF.

This chain uses TRBV6-5 with TRBJ2-1; possible D gene TRBD1, 6 bases. The CDR3 length is 13 residues. CDR1 and CDR2 (germline): MNHEY, SVGAGI. V lost 8 bases, J lost 7 bases, and 15 bases lay in between. CDR3 nucleotides: TGTGCCAGCGGACCCTATAGGGGGAATGAGCAGTTCTTC. This codes for CASGPYRGNEQFF.